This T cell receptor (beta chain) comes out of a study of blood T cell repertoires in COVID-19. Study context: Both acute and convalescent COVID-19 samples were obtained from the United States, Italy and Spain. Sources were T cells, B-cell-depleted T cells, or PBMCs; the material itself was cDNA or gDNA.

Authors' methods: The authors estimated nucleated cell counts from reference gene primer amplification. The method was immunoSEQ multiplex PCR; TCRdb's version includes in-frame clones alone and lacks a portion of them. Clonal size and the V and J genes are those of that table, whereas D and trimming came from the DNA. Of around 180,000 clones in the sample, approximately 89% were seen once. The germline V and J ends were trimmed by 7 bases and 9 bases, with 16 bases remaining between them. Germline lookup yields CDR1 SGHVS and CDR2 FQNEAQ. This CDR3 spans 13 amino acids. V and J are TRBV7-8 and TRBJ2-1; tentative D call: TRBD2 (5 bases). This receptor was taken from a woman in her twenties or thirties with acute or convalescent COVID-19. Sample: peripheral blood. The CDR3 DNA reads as TGTGCCAGCACCCCCGGGAACGTCGGTGAGCAGTTCTTC. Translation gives CASTPGNVGEQFF. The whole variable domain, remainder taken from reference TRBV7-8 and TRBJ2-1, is GAGVSQSPRYKVAKRGQDVALRCDPISGHVSLFWYQQALGQGPEFLTYFQNEAQLDKSGLPSDRFFAERPEGSVSTLKIQRTQQEDSAVYLCASTPGNVGEQFFGPGTRLTVL.